Sequencing of this T cell receptor beta chain was carried out in a study of blood T cell repertoires in COVID-19. Across the study: The cDNA or gDNA used as material had been derived from T cells, B-cell-depleted T cells, or PBMCs.

Authors' data handling: The authors estimated nucleated cell counts from reference gene primer amplification. Measured with immunoSEQ multiplex PCR; TCRdb has only the in-frame clones, and not every one. The D gene and trimming were derived from the DNA, and the V and J assignments and clone size from that table. This table holds 50,000 to 65,000 clones, about two thirds found once. Seattle patient enrollment occurred during active infection, with longitudinal follow-up thereafter. For this clone: The CDR3 carries no conserved terminal phenylalanine or tryptophan, so it likely arises from a read error. No DNA is shown, since the ends of the CDR3 on it are uncertain; the CDR3 is the one TCRdb lists.

Both ends counted, the CDR3 spans 12 residues. Sequenced input: peripheral blood. This sequence joins TRBV21-1 and TRBJ2-7; the table names TRBD2, a call not compared with the DNA. TRBV21-1 is reported as a pseudogene. This TCR derives from a woman in her sixties or seventies with COVID-19, enrolled during active disease. The CDR3 sequence is CASPKGREGHRL.